The entry below describes one T cell receptor (beta chain). Its cognate antigen is unknown. The sample is drawn from a study of blood T cells in healthy people across ages. A sample-barcoded 5' primer and a J-beta primer mix were used in a second PCR of roughly 7 to 11 cycles. Each cDNA molecule received a tag from a template-switch adaptor that had 12 random nucleotides. Paired-end reads containing CDR3 totaled no fewer than 3 million for each sample. TCRdb reprocessed the 5' RACE reads with MiXCR, giving one entry per CDR3 protein. This table has 800,000 to 950,000 distinct CDR3 sequences, roughly 43% appearing once. Overall study findings and caveats: Estimates based on one million T cells were treated as lower bounds. Not knowing donor CMV status may have confounded expanded clonotype changes.

Germline V gene lookup returns CDR1 LGHNA and CDR2 YSLEER. This CDR3 comprises 15 residues. V dropped 4 bases and J dropped 7; count of bases not matched to a gene: 7. The sequence was collected from a man aged 25-45 years in good health. The J gene is TRBJ2-1, the V gene TRBV4-3, with TRBD1 matching 10 bases. Sequencing input: blood. The CDR3, as DNA: TGCGCCAGCAGCCTAGACAGGGGGCTACTAAATGAGCAGTTCTTC. Protein product: CASSLDRGLLNEQFF.